The 24 T cell receptor beta chains below all came from one sample that was sequenced in a study of radiotherapy plus CTLA-4 blockade in lung cancer. Clones were sequenced by immunoSEQ multiplex PCR, and TCRdb holds only the in-frame ones, with some missing. The sample holds some 64,000 clones, less than 85% seen once. Sample: peripheral blood, taken from a patient treated with radiotherapy plus ipilimumab. Source of these receptors: a human donor with non-small cell lung cancer whose response to radiotherapy plus ipilimumab could not be evaluated. Some clones in this sample may be carry-over from other donors' samples.

The J gene is TRBJ1-2, the V gene TRBV5-8; D ambiguous. Germline loops: CDR1 SGHTS, CDR2 YDEGEE. The V gene lost 3 bases and the J gene lost 3 bases, with 9 bases spanning the gap. CDR3 length: 13 amino acids. The CDR3 reads CASSSRHHYGYTF. DNA for the CDR3: TGTGCCAGCAGCTCGAGACACCACTATGGCTACACCTTC.

The chain combines TRBV6-1 with TRBJ1-2; the D gene is possibly TRBD1 (6 bases). V was clipped by 7 bases and J by 7 bases, with 19 bases between them. This CDR3 is 14 amino acids long. Germline CDR1 and CDR2: MNHNS and SASEGT. Written as DNA, the CDR3 is TGTGCCAGCACCCCCCCCGACAGGATGGGTGGCTACACCTTC. This sequence encodes CASTPPDRMGGYTF.

This clone appeared a few times. V gene TRBV5-4 combines with J gene TRBJ2-5, with D perhaps matching TRBD2 (5 bases). V was trimmed by 6 bases and J by 2 bases, leaving 23 bases between them. This CDR3 is built from 17 residues. CDR1 is SGHNT and CDR2 is YYREEE in the germline V gene (reference sequence). CDR3 region: CASTRGPSREGQETQYF. CDR3 coding DNA: TGTGCCAGCACCCGCGGGCCCTCTAGGGAAGGTCAAGAGACCCAGTACTTC.

The J gene is TRBJ1-3, the V gene TRBV10-3; D uncertain. Deletions cut 5 bases from V and 2 bases from J, with 13 bases between. This CDR3 has 15 residues. Germline V CDR1 and CDR2: ENHRY, SYGVKD. The DNA for the CDR3 is TGTGCCATCAGTAAGACGGGGATCACTGGAAACACCATATATTTT. This gives the protein CAISKTGITGNTIYF.

The rearrangement links TRBV5-1 to TRBJ2-1; 15 nucleotides line up with TRBD2. The trim removed 4 bases at V and 6 bases at J, leaving 14 bases unmatched. CDR3 size: 19 residues. Germline lookup yields CDR1 SGHRS and CDR2 YFSETQ. The CDR3 loop is CASSPGLAGGTRLGNEQFF. The CDR3 nucleotides are TGCGCCAGCAGCCCGGGACTAGCGGGGGGTACCCGGCTTGGCAATGAGCAGTTCTTC.

The gene calls are TRBV2 and TRBJ1-5; D uncertain. The germline V gene encodes CDR1 SNHLY and CDR2 FYNNEI. Between the trimmed V and J ends, which lost 1 base and 0 bases, there was a span of 10 bases. This CDR3 comprises 16 residues. CDR3 sequence reads: CASSEGGGNSNQPQHF. For the CDR3, the DNA is TGTGCCAGCAGTGAAGGCGGAGGTAATAGCAATCAGCCCCAGCATTTT. The whole variable domain, remainder taken from reference TRBV2 and TRBJ1-5, is EPEVTQTPSHQVTQMGQEVILRCVPISNHLYFYWYRQILGQKVEFLVSFYNNEISEKSEIFDDQFSVERPDGSNFTLKIRSTKLEDSAMYFCASSEGGGNSNQPQHFGDGTRLSIL.

This clone has ten or more counts. The rearrangement uses TRBV19 and TRBJ1-6; D uncertain. V was cut by 3 bases and J by 0 bases, with 12 bases left in between. This CDR3 spans 17 amino acids. Per germline, CDR1 LNHDA and CDR2 SQIVND (reference sequence). The CDR3 sequence is CASSMPPRSSYNSPLHF. Here the CDR3 DNA reads TGTGCCAGTAGTATGCCCCCCCGGAGCTCCTATAATTCACCCCTCCACTTT.

The chain employs TRBV5-1 and TRBJ1-2; D gene unclear. Trimming shortened V by 1 base and J by 2 bases, and 9 bases separated the two germline ends. This CDR3 comprises 14 residues. Germline loops: CDR1 SGHRS, CDR2 YFSETQ. In DNA, the CDR3 is TGCGCCAGCAGCTTGTACGTCCGGAACTATGGCTACACCTTC. Its protein product is CASSLYVRNYGYTF.

The rearrangement uses TRBV18 and TRBJ2-2; D might be TRBD1 (6 bases). The V and J ends lost 3 bases and 5 bases respectively, with 10 bases between them. This CDR3 has 14 amino acids. The germline CDR1 and CDR2 sequences are KGHSH and LQKENI. This CDR3 is CASSPGHRTGELFF. CDR3 coding DNA: TGTGCCAGCTCACCGGGACATCGGACCGGGGAGCTGTTTTTT.

The chain joins TRBV18 to TRBJ2-2; 7 nucleotides line up with TRBD1. The ends lost 3 bases at V and 0 bases at J; junction bases unmatched: 1. CDR3 size: 15 residues. Germline lookup yields CDR1 KGHSH and CDR2 LQKENI. DNA for the CDR3: TGTGCCAGCTCACCCGGGACAGCGAACACCGGGGAGCTGTTTTTT. This codes for CASSPGTANTGELFF.

The V and J genes are TRBV29-1 and TRBJ2-4; 7 positions agree with TRBD1. Germline trimming cut 6 bases from V and 7 bases from J; bases unmatched to any gene: 3. CDR3 length equals 11 residues. Germline V gives CDR1 SQVTM, CDR2 ANQGSEA. The CDR3 sequence: CSVQQGNIQYF. CDR3 sequence (DNA): TGCAGCGTCCAACAGGGGAACATTCAGTACTTC.

V and J are TRBV4-1 and TRBJ2-2, with TRBD2 as a possible D gene (5 bases). Germline CDR1 MGHRA, CDR2 YSYEKL. Deletions cut 4 bases from V and 1 base from J, with 19 bases between. The CDR3 spans 18 residues. The CDR3 loop is CASSPIGDRRRNTGELFF. For the CDR3, the DNA is TGCGCCAGCAGCCCCATCGGGGATCGGCGCAGGAACACCGGGGAGCTGTTTTTT.

The gene calls are TRBV27 and TRBJ2-7; 11 bases are shared with TRBD1. Germline V gives CDR1 MNHEY, CDR2 SMNVEV (reference sequence). The CDR3 spans 17 residues. The V and J ends lost 7 bases and 0 bases, in that order; junction bases with no gene match: 11. The CDR3 here is CASKGTGGTWGSYEQYF. The CDR3, as DNA: TGTGCCAGCAAAGGGACAGGGGGAACTTGGGGCTCCTACGAGCAGTACTTC.

V and J are TRBV30 and TRBJ1-1; D possibly corresponds to TRBD1 (5 bases). This CDR3 is built from 13 residues. CDR1 is GTSNPN, CDR2 SVGIG, per germline (reference sequence). V was cut by 3 bases and J by 4 bases, with 12 bases left in between. CDR3 DNA sequence: TGTGCCTGGAGCACGGGGGGGGGCACTGAAGCTTTCTTT. Translating gives CAWSTGGGTEAFF.

The rearrangement joins TRBV10-3 to TRBJ2-3, with 10 bases aligning to TRBD1. The CDR3 totals 18 residues. Trimming took 6 bases from V and 2 from J; bases not matched to a gene: 14. Per the germline V gene, CDR1 is ENHRY and CDR2 is SYGVKD. The CDR3 here is CAIRLGQGTSSYTDTQYF. For the CDR3, the DNA is TGTGCCATCAGGCTGGGACAGGGGACGTCATCTTACACAGATACGCAGTATTTT.

The chain links TRBV2 to TRBJ2-5; 10 nucleotides align to TRBD2. This CDR3 has 14 residues. The J segment lost 10 bases and the V segment lost 3 bases, leaving 8 bases of the junction unmatched. Germline CDR1 and CDR2: SNHLY and FYNNEI. The CDR3 spells CASSEERGGPGQYF. The CDR3 DNA follows: TGTGCCAGCAGTGAGGAGCGGGGGGGCCCTGGCCAGTACTTC.

The rearrangement joins TRBV5-1 to TRBJ2-1; TRBD1 matches 10 bases. The ends lost 6 bases at V and 9 bases at J; junction bases unmatched: 9. Germline values: CDR1 SGHRS, CDR2 YFSETQ. The CDR3 length is 14 residues. In nucleotides, the CDR3 is TGCGCCAGCACCGGGACAGGGGTCCCGGGTGAGCAGTTCTTC. As protein: CASTGTGVPGEQFF.

This chain joins TRBV5-6 and TRBJ2-2, with 7 positions matching TRBD1. From germline, CDR1 is SGHDT and CDR2 YYEEEE. The CDR3 length is 14 residues. J gave up 1 base and V 6 bases, and 3 bases lay outside the gene matches. CDR3 residues: CASTGTENTGELFF. Here the CDR3 DNA reads TGTGCCAGCACGGGGACAGAGAACACCGGGGAGCTGTTTTTT.

The chain uses TRBV18 and TRBJ1-2, with TRBD1 matching over 9 bases. CDR3 length: 15 amino acids. V dropped 3 bases and J dropped 8; count of bases not matched to a gene: 10. Germline loops: CDR1 KGHSH, CDR2 LQKENI. Here the CDR3 reads CASSPTSRTGVGYTF. The CDR3 DNA sequence: TGTGCCAGCTCACCGACGTCACGGACAGGGGTCGGCTACACCTTC.

The V call is TRBV7-3, the J call TRBJ2-5; D perhaps matches TRBD1 (6 bases). The germline V and J ends were trimmed by 5 bases and 1 base, with 17 bases remaining between them. This CDR3 comprises 16 residues. CDR1 and CDR2 (germline): SGHTA, FQGTGA. The CDR3 region is CASSPSNRVPQETQYF. In DNA form, the CDR3 reads TGTGCCAGCAGCCCCTCAAACAGGGTCCCCCAAGAGACCCAGTACTTC.

The chain employs TRBV7-6 and TRBJ2-7, with D possibly being TRBD2 (5 bases). V was cut by 5 bases and J by 2 bases, with 10 bases left in between. Germline V gives CDR1 SGHVS, CDR2 FNYEAQ. There are 13 residues in the CDR3. The CDR3 reads CASSPPGTYEQYF. The CDR3, as DNA: TGTGCCAGCAGCCCCCCGGGAACCTACGAGCAGTACTTC.

This chain links TRBV2 with TRBJ2-3; 9 bases match TRBD1. Germline loops: CDR1 SNHLY, CDR2 FYNNEI. Trimming at V came to 6 bases and at J to 2 bases, leaving 9 bases not matched to a gene. The CDR3 length is 16 residues. The chain's CDR3 is CASSLGWDRVTDTQYF. In nucleotides, the CDR3 is TGTGCCAGCAGCCTGGGGTGGGACAGGGTCACAGATACGCAGTATTTT.

The CDR3 DNA is TGCGCCAGCAGCTTGGTGGGGAGCGCGCGAACTGAAGCTTTCTTT. Protein product: CASSLVGSARTEAFF. The rearrangement uses TRBV5-1 and TRBJ1-1, with D unresolved. The CDR3 extends over 15 amino acids. V gave up 0 bases and J gave up 5 bases, with 14 bases separating them. The germline gives CDR1 SGHRS, CDR2 YFSETQ. Supplemented by reference TRBV5-1 and TRBJ1-1, the full variable domain reads KAGVTQTPRYLIKTRGQQVTLSCSPISGHRSVSWYQQTPGQGLQFLFEYFSETQRNKGNFPGRFSGRQFSNSRSEMNVSTLELGDSALYLCASSLVGSARTEAFFGQGTRLTVV.

In this sample, this clone turned up a few times. The chain couples TRBV2 to TRBJ1-1, with a possible D match to TRBD1 (5 bases). Germline V gives CDR1 SNHLY, CDR2 FYNNEI. The V end was cut by 6 bases, the J end by 0 bases, with 8 bases between. This CDR3 region has 13 residues. CDR3 DNA sequence: TGTGCCAGCAGGTCACAGGTGAACACTGAAGCTTTCTTT. This sequence encodes CASRSQVNTEAFF.